Below, 30 T cell receptor beta chains from the same sample are listed, as sequenced in a study of OX40 agonist ivuxolimab in advanced cancers. Some clones are missing from TCRdb's copy, which holds only in-frame ones; the method was immunoSEQ multiplex PCR. The sample has about 50,000 clones; approximately 91% are singletons. The sequences come from CD4+ or CD8+ T cells sorted from blood, collected in a trial of the OX40 agonist ivuxolimab. These receptors were collected from an adult with an advanced solid tumor such as melanoma, head and neck, liver or kidney cancer.

V gene TRBV7-2 combines with J gene TRBJ2-1, with 9 bases fitting TRBD2. The CDR3 contains 16 residues. Unmatched junction bases numbered 10, after V lost 1 base and J lost 9 bases. Germline CDR1 SGHTA, CDR2 FQGNSA. The CDR3 nucleotides are TGTGCCAGCAGCTTAGATTTCGGCCTAGCGGGACTTGAGCAGTTCTTC. Translating it yields CASSLDFGLAGLEQFF.

J is TRBJ1-5 and V is TRBV28, with D possibly matching TRBD1 (5 bases). The CDR3 is 16 residues long. Germline CDR1 is MDHEN and CDR2 is SYDVKM. V lost 8 bases to trimming and J lost 4 bases, with 21 bases between them. The CDR3 DNA follows: TGTGCCAGCGGGGACCATCATATCACCGTAAATCAGCCCCAGCATTTT. It encodes CASGDHHITVNQPQHF.

This clone has only one observation. This chain joins TRBV10-3 and TRBJ2-7; 12 nucleotides agree with TRBD2. Germline values: CDR1 ENHRY, CDR2 SYGVKD. V shed 4 bases and J 3 bases; nucleotides not matched to a gene: 13. This CDR3 has 18 residues. The CDR3, as DNA: TGTGCCATCAGTGGCTCAGGACTAGCGGGACCCCTCCACTACGAGCAGTACTTC. Translation: CAISGSGLAGPLHYEQYF.

The chain links TRBV2 to TRBJ2-7; D tentatively fits TRBD1 or TRBD2 (5 bases each). Looked up from germline, CDR1 is SNHLY and CDR2 is FYNNEI. The CDR3 has 13 residues. The V end lost 6 bases, the J end lost 3 bases, and 12 bases lay between the germline ends. The DNA for the CDR3 is TGTGCCAGCAGGTGGGACCGTGGCTACGAGCAGTACTTC. It codes for CASRWDRGYEQYF.

The rearrangement uses TRBV28 and TRBJ2-3; TRBD2 aligns across 12 bases. With 3 bases clipped from V and 2 bases from J, the junction kept 6 bases outside the gene matches. Germline-derived CDR1 and CDR2 are MDHEN and SYDVKM. The CDR3 has 17 amino acids. The CDR3 region has the DNA TGTGCCAGCAGTTTCTGGACTAGCGGGATAGACACAGATACGCAGTATTTT. Amino acids: CASSFWTSGIDTDTQYF. Full variable domain (outside the CDR3, taken from reference TRBV28 and TRBJ2-3): DVKVTQSSRYLVKRTGEKVFLECVQDMDHENMFWYRQDPGLGLRLIYFSYDVKMKEKGDIPEGYSVSREKKERFSLILESASTNQTSMYLCASSFWTSGIDTDTQYFGPGTRLTVL.

V is TRBV28 and J is TRBJ1-5; D is undetermined. V was trimmed by 1 base and J by 7 bases, leaving 5 bases between them. The CDR3 runs to 12 residues. Germline V CDR1 and CDR2: MDHEN, SYDVKM. The CDR3 region is CASSLLMQPQHF. The CDR3 bases are TGTGCCAGCAGTTTATTGATGCAGCCCCAGCATTTT.

This clone was observed a single time. J is TRBJ1-1 and V is TRBV11-2, with D maybe TRBD1 (5 bases). The CDR3 has 16 residues. The ends were cut back, 4 bases at V and 4 bases at J, with 19 bases in the middle. Germline assignment: CDR1 SGHAT and CDR2 FQNNGV. CDR3 sequence: CASSSNVGVAGTEAFF. CDR3 bases: TGTGCCAGCAGCTCAAATGTGGGGGTGGCTGGCACTGAAGCTTTCTTT.

The chain uses TRBV7-9 and TRBJ2-3; D is unresolved. With 6 bases removed from V and 3 bases from J, the gap between germline ends came to 10 bases. Germline V lookup: CDR1 SEHNR, CDR2 FQNEAQ (reference sequence). The CDR3 runs to 13 residues. This CDR3 reads CASRSRYTDTQYF. CDR3 DNA sequence: TGTGCCAGCAGAAGCAGATATACAGATACGCAGTATTTT.

In its sample, this clone was seen once. The genes are TRBV20-1 and TRBJ2-5; D is undetermined. Looked up from germline, CDR1 is DFQATT and CDR2 is SNEGSKA (reference sequence). V gave up 0 bases and J gave up 5 bases, with 4 bases separating them. The CDR3 spans 11 residues. This chain's CDR3 is CSARDFETQYF. The CDR3 DNA is TGCAGTGCTAGAGATTTTGAGACCCAGTACTTC.

V is TRBV5-4 and J is TRBJ2-7; 7 nucleotides align to TRBD2. V shed 0 bases and J 7 bases; nucleotides not matched to a gene: 13. This CDR3 spans 16 amino acids. CDR1 and CDR2 from the germline V gene are SGHNT and YYREEE (reference sequence). DNA for the CDR3: TGTGCCAGCAGCTTGGGCCTGGGGGGGGTAGCTCGGGAGCAGTACTTC. Residues: CASSLGLGGVAREQYF.

Only one count was recorded for this clone. The chain links TRBV7-9 to TRBJ2-1, with 7 positions matching TRBD2. CDR1 and CDR2 from the germline V gene are SEHNR and FQNEAQ (reference sequence). The CDR3 runs 14 residues. Trimming took 1 base from V and 7 from J; bases not matched to a gene: 4. The chain's CDR3 is CASSLGAGPNEQFF. In nucleotides, the CDR3 is TGTGCCAGCAGCTTAGGAGCGGGACCTAATGAGCAGTTCTTC.

The genes are TRBV5-4 and TRBJ1-2; tentative D call: TRBD1 (5 bases). V lost 0 bases to trimming and J lost 6 bases, with 15 bases between them. CDR3 length: 15 amino acids. Germline V gene lookup returns CDR1 SGHNT and CDR2 YYREEE (reference sequence). The CDR3 is CASSLGPAGQNGYTF. The CDR3 coding sequence is TGTGCCAGCAGCTTGGGCCCCGCGGGGCAGAATGGCTACACCTTC.

The CDR3 region is CASSWTGGGETQYF. CDR3 DNA: TGTGCCAGCAGTTGGACAGGGGGCGGGGAGACCCAGTACTTC. This sequence joins TRBV28 and TRBJ2-5; 11 nucleotides match TRBD1. CDR3 length equals 14 residues. After removal of 4 bases from V and 5 bases from J, the junction contained 3 bases not matched to a gene. In germline, CDR1 is MDHEN, CDR2 SYDVKM. Combining the CDR3 with reference TRBV28 and TRBJ2-5 gives the whole variable domain DVKVTQSSRYLVKRTGEKVFLECVQDMDHENMFWYRQDPGLGLRLIYFSYDVKMKEKGDIPEGYSVSREKKERFSLILESASTNQTSMYLCASSWTGGGETQYFGPGTRLLVL.

The rearrangement links TRBV28 to TRBJ2-5; D remains ambiguous. This CDR3 is 13 amino acids long. Germline V lookup: CDR1 MDHEN, CDR2 SYDVKM. Trimming removed 7 bases from V and 7 bases from J, with 16 bases in between. CDR3 DNA sequence: TGTGCCAGCAAAACGGGTGGAGTGGGGACCCAGTACTTC. It translates to CASKTGGVGTQYF.

This chain connects TRBV7-3 to TRBJ2-1; the D gene could be TRBD1 or TRBD2 (5 bases each). From germline, CDR1 is SGHTA and CDR2 FQGTGA. V was clipped by 4 bases and J by 8 bases, with 15 bases between them. The CDR3 covers 14 residues. CDR3 coding DNA: TGTGCCAGCAGCTCCGCCCCGGGGACGGATGAGCAGTTCTTC. This codes for CASSSAPGTDEQFF.

This clone was seen a single time. The chain employs TRBV18 and TRBJ1-2; 7 nucleotides agree with TRBD1. The germline CDR1 and CDR2 sequences are KGHSH and LQKENI. The CDR3 spans 15 residues. The trim removed 2 bases at V and 8 bases at J, leaving 11 bases unmatched. The CDR3 sequence: CASSPTLVGGQGYTF. The CDR3, as DNA: TGTGCCAGCTCACCAACTTTGGTAGGGGGCCAGGGCTACACCTTC.

The chain recombines TRBV10-3 with TRBJ2-5, with 9 bases lining up with TRBD1. Germline lookup yields CDR1 ENHRY and CDR2 SYGVKD. V shed 6 bases, J shed 5 bases, and the junction held 7 bases outside the gene matches. The CDR3 consists of 14 residues. The CDR3 region is CAISKGQGGETQYF. The CDR3 DNA sequence: TGTGCCATCAGCAAGGGACAGGGCGGGGAGACCCAGTACTTC.

There are a few counts of this clone. The rearrangement uses TRBV7-2 and TRBJ2-1; 8 nucleotides line up with TRBD1. Germline CDR1 reads SGHTA; CDR2 reads FQGNSA. V lost 1 base to trimming and J lost 5 bases; unmatched junction nucleotides: 4. The CDR3 loop spans 15 amino acids. CDR3 DNA sequence: TGTGCCAGCAGCTTAGTTGGGACAGGAAACAATGAGCAGTTCTTC. Amino acids: CASSLVGTGNNEQFF. Full variable domain (rest looked up from reference TRBV7-2 and TRBJ2-1): GAGVSQSPSNKVTEKGKDVELRCDPISGHTALYWYRQSLGQGLEFLIYFQGNSAPDKSGLPSDRFSAERTGGSVSTLTIQRTQQEDSAVYLCASSLVGTGNNEQFFGPGTRLTVL.

The genes are TRBV7-2 and TRBJ2-7; D gene uncertain. Trimming cost V 4 bases and J 3 bases, with 13 bases left between them. CDR3 length equals 14 residues. Germline V CDR1 and CDR2: SGHTA, FQGNSA. The CDR3 reads CASSSQIENYEQYF. For the CDR3, the DNA is TGTGCCAGCAGCTCCCAAATCGAAAACTACGAGCAGTACTTC.

The J gene is TRBJ1-6, the V gene TRBV21-1; TRBD1 is taken as the D call from the table, unchecked against the DNA. TRBV21-1 is given as a pseudogene. This CDR3 is built from 13 residues. The CDR3 loop is CASETGYNSPLHF. CDR3 sequence (DNA): TGTGCCAGCGAGACAGGGTATAATTCACCCCTCCACTTT.

The V call is TRBV2, the J call TRBJ2-5; 8 bases fit TRBD2. V dropped 3 bases and J dropped 5; count of bases not matched to a gene: 11. This CDR3 contains 16 residues. Germline CDR1 and CDR2: SNHLY and FYNNEI. CDR3 sequence (DNA): TGTGCCAGCAGTGAGAATTGGGGCACGGGAGGGGAGACCCAGTACTTC. It codes for CASSENWGTGGETQYF. Variable domain in full (rest from reference TRBV2 and TRBJ2-5): EPEVTQTPSHQVTQMGQEVILRCVPISNHLYFYWYRQILGQKVEFLVSFYNNEISEKSEIFDDQFSVERPDGSNFTLKIRSTKLEDSAMYFCASSENWGTGGETQYFGPGTRLLVL.

This chain joins TRBV6-5 and TRBJ1-1, with D perhaps TRBD1 (6 bases). V lost 5 bases, J lost 6 bases, and 13 bases lay in between. This CDR3 is 13 amino acids long. The germline CDR1 and CDR2 sequences are MNHEY and SVGAGI. CDR3 bases: TGTGCCAGCAGTCATAGCGGGACACCTGAAGCTTTCTTT. It specifies CASSHSGTPEAFF.

This clone was seen a few times. V and J are TRBV19 and TRBJ2-7; the D gene is possibly TRBD1 (6 bases). Trimming took 5 bases from V and 5 from J, leaving 22 bases between them. Germline assignment: CDR1 LNHDA and CDR2 SQIVND (reference sequence). The CDR3 has 16 amino acids. The CDR3 here is CASSRIPGTSSHEQYF. The CDR3 nucleotides are TGTGCCAGTAGTCGAATACCTGGGACAAGCAGCCACGAGCAGTACTTC.

The V call is TRBV15, the J call TRBJ2-3; 10 bases line up with TRBD2. The CDR3 totals 17 residues. CDR1 and CDR2 from the germline V gene are LNHNV and YYDKDF (reference sequence). V shed 0 bases, J shed 3 bases, and the junction held 6 bases outside the gene matches. This chain's CDR3 is CATSRDRKLAGTDTQYF. The CDR3 nucleotides are TGTGCCACCAGCAGAGATAGGAAACTAGCGGGAACAGATACGCAGTATTTT. The variable domain in full, completed from reference TRBV15 and TRBJ2-3, reads DAMVIQNPRYQVTQFGKPVTLSCSQTLNHNVMYWYQQKSSQAPKLLFHYYDKDFNNEADTPDNFQSRRPNTSFCFLDIRSPGLGDTAMYLCATSRDRKLAGTDTQYFGPGTRLTVL.

This rearrangement joins TRBV9 to TRBJ2-5, with 14 bases fitting TRBD2. The germline CDR1 and CDR2 sequences are SGDLS and YYNGEE. J lost 5 bases, V lost 4 bases, and 13 bases had no gene match. The CDR3 length is 18 residues. The CDR3 here is CASSLGTSGSGGLETQYF. The CDR3 nucleotides are TGTGCCAGCAGCTTAGGGACTAGCGGGAGTGGCGGGCTGGAGACCCAGTACTTC.

The chain's CDR3 is CASSPGTEQFF. The CDR3 DNA sequence: TGCGCCAGCAGCCCCGGGACTGAGCAGTTCTTC. The rearrangement uses TRBV5-1 and TRBJ2-1; D may be TRBD1 or TRBD2 (5 bases each). CDR3 length: 11 amino acids. Between the trimmed V and J ends, which lost 4 bases and 9 bases, there was a span of 8 bases. CDR1 and CDR2 from the germline V gene are SGHRS and YFSETQ.

This clone was picked up one time. The chain couples TRBV21-1 to TRBJ2-1; the D call TRBD1 from the table was never checked on the DNA. TRBV21-1 is an annotated pseudogene. There are 18 residues in the CDR3. CDR3 in amino acids: CASSKGPNRGRGYNEQFF. The DNA of the CDR3 is TGTGCCAGCAGCAAAGGGCCTAACAGGGGGCGTGGATACAATGAGCAGTTCTTC.

This clone came up once. The V and J genes are TRBV2 and TRBJ2-7; D gene uncertain. The CDR3 length is 14 residues. CDR1 and CDR2 (germline): SNHLY, FYNNEI. V was pared by 7 bases and J by 1 base, with 14 bases between. The CDR3 is CASTDDKNSYEQYF. The CDR3 bases are TGTGCCAGCACCGACGACAAAAATTCCTACGAGCAGTACTTC.

The gene calls are TRBV5-1 and TRBJ2-1; TRBD1 aligns across 10 bases. The CDR3 loop spans 15 amino acids. Looked up from germline, CDR1 is SGHRS and CDR2 is YFSETQ. Trimming took 6 bases from V and 7 from J; bases not matched to a gene: 10. CDR3 in amino acids: CASTFRQGAGNEQFF. CDR3 coding DNA: TGCGCCAGCACTTTTCGACAGGGGGCTGGGAATGAGCAGTTCTTC. Complete variable domain (other parts from reference TRBV5-1 and TRBJ2-1): KAGVTQTPRYLIKTRGQQVTLSCSPISGHRSVSWYQQTPGQGLQFLFEYFSETQRNKGNFPGRFSGRQFSNSRSEMNVSTLELGDSALYLCASTFRQGAGNEQFFGPGTRLTVL.

J is TRBJ2-3 and V is TRBV5-1, with 10 bases fitting TRBD2. This CDR3 comprises 17 residues. The germline CDR1 and CDR2 sequences are SGHRS and YFSETQ. With 2 bases clipped from V and 4 bases from J, the junction kept 10 bases outside the gene matches. For the CDR3, the DNA is TGCGCCAGCAGCTTAGCGGGAGGGCCGAAGAGTTCAGATACGCAGTATTTT. It is translated as CASSLAGGPKSSDTQYF.